What follows are 21 T cell receptor beta chains derived from one specimen sequenced in a study of T cells in Graves' hyperthyroidism and ophthalmopathy. From RNA transcripts, TCR beta CDR3 regions were amplified. With the HTBI primer set, the TCR CDR3 went through a first round of RT-PCR. In TCRdb, the multiplex PCR reads were re-called with MiXCR into one record per CDR3 protein. This table has a few hundred thousand distinct CDR3 sequences, 15% to 20% appearing once. The sample consisted of blood. The receptors stem from a woman under 30 with Graves' hyperthyroidism.

This clonotype was detected many times. The chain combines TRBV28 with TRBJ2-7, with TRBD2 matching over 8 bases. V lost 6 bases and J lost 4; bases outside the gene matches: 8. The CDR3 runs 14 residues. In germline, CDR1 is MDHEN, CDR2 SYDVKM. CDR3 in DNA: TGTGCCAGCAGAAGCGGGAGTAGCGGGTACGAGCAGTACTTC. Its translation is CASRSGSSGYEQYF.

This clonotype was observed at least ten times. The genes are TRBV29-1 and TRBJ1-1, with D possibly being TRBD1 (6 bases). The germline V and J ends were trimmed by 7 bases and 1 base, with 10 bases remaining between them. This CDR3 is 12 amino acids long. Germline loops: CDR1 SQVTM, CDR2 ANQGSEA. The CDR3 loop reads CSAGQKNTEAFF. In nucleotides, the CDR3 is TGCAGCGCAGGACAGAAGAACACTGAAGCTTTCTTT.

The gene calls are TRBV10-3 and TRBJ2-6; 8 bases fit TRBD1. This CDR3 region has 15 residues. V trimming: 4 bases; J trimming: 2 bases; junction bases outside the gene matches: 1. Germline V CDR1 and CDR2: ENHRY, SYGVKD. CDR3 bases: TGTGCCATCAGTGCAGGGGGCGCTGGGGCCAACGTCCTGACTTTC. Its protein product is CAISAGGAGANVLTF.

In its sample, this clonotype was seen a few times. The rearrangement links TRBV28 to TRBJ2-7; possibly TRBD1 for D (5 bases). The CDR3 contains 16 residues. CDR1 and CDR2 (germline): MDHEN, SYDVKM. Trimming took 5 bases from V and 0 from J, leaving 17 bases between them. DNA for the CDR3: TGTGCCAGCAGTCCCTCAGGGCCAGTTAGCTCCTACGAGCAGTACTTC. As protein: CASSPSGPVSSYEQYF.

Comments on this clonotype: A much larger clone differs from this one at a single base, so this may be a read error. This sequence joins TRBV12-3 or TRBV12-4 and TRBJ1-5; 7 bases are shared with TRBD1. The CDR3 runs 14 residues. This CDR3 reads CPSSTGGGTQPQHF. In DNA form, the CDR3 reads TGTCCCAGCAGCACGGGAGGGGGCACTCAGCCCCAGCATTTT.

Ten or more counts support this clonotype. The chain has TRBV6-1 and TRBJ1-1, with TRBD1 identical over 7 bases. The CDR3 runs 15 residues. The trim removed 3 bases at V and 1 base at J, leaving 5 bases unmatched. CDR1 is MNHNS and CDR2 is SASEGT in the germline V gene. CDR3 protein: CASSEQGQRNTEAFF. CDR3 DNA sequence: TGTGCCAGCAGTGAGCAGGGACAGCGGAACACTGAAGCTTTCTTT.

Ten or more counts support this clonotype. J is TRBJ1-5 and V is TRBV6-1; D ambiguous. V lost 5 bases to trimming and J lost 1 base, with 12 bases between them. Germline-derived CDR1 and CDR2 are MNHNS and SASEGT. This CDR3 has 15 residues. The CDR3 DNA reads as TGTGCCAGCAGTCCACAGACGGTGAGCAATCAGCCCCAGCATTTT. The encoded protein is CASSPQTVSNQPQHF.

The rearrangement links TRBV2 to TRBJ2-7; D possibly corresponds to TRBD2 (5 bases). CDR1 is SNHLY and CDR2 is FYNNEI in the germline V gene. The ends were cut back, 3 bases at V and 5 bases at J, with 8 bases in the middle. The CDR3 length is 12 residues. Here the CDR3 DNA reads TGTGCCAGCAGTGATCCGGGGAACGAGCAGTACTTC. Translation gives CASSDPGNEQYF.

The genes are TRBV20-1 and TRBJ2-2, with 9 bases lining up with TRBD2. The germline gives CDR1 DFQATT, CDR2 SNEGSKA (reference sequence). This CDR3 has 15 amino acids. The junction had 6 bases not matched to a gene; V was cut back by 0 bases and J by 7 bases. CDR3 sequence reads: CSARDAGGPVGELFF. The CDR3 DNA reads TGCAGTGCTAGAGATGCGGGGGGGCCGGTCGGGGAGCTGTTTTTT.

This chain connects TRBV7-8 to TRBJ1-5; 7 bases align to TRBD1. V dropped 5 bases and J dropped 5; count of bases not matched to a gene: 3. CDR3 length equals 13 residues. Germline V CDR1 and CDR2: SGHVS, FQNEAQ. CDR3 DNA: TGTGCCAGCAGCCCAGGACAGGATCAGCCCCAGCATTTT. Its protein is CASSPGQDQPQHF.

This clonotype was observed at least ten times. This rearrangement joins TRBV6-1 to TRBJ1-1; D is unresolved. V gave up 4 bases and J gave up 5 bases, with 11 bases separating them. CDR3 size: 13 residues. The V gene's germline CDR1 is MNHNS and CDR2 SASEGT. In nucleotides, the CDR3 is TGTGCCAGCAGTGTCGAGGGATTGACTGAAGCTTTCTTT. Translation: CASSVEGLTEAFF.

The gene calls are TRBV20-1 and TRBJ1-1; TRBD1 matches at 7 bases. There are 13 residues in the CDR3. Germline lookup yields CDR1 DFQATT and CDR2 SNEGSKA (reference sequence). V was pared by 2 bases and J by 12 bases, with 12 bases of the junction left unmatched. This CDR3 is CSARFTGVSSTFF. The CDR3, as DNA: TGCAGTGCTAGATTTACAGGGGTTTCGAGTACTTTCTTT.

On this clonotype itself: A read error may explain this, as a much larger clone is one base away. The chain employs TRBV6-1 and TRBJ2-5; D gene uncertain. This CDR3 comprises 12 residues. Per germline, CDR1 MNHNS and CDR2 SASEGT. Deletions cut 6 bases from V and 2 bases from J, with 7 bases between. The CDR3 nucleotides read TGTGCCAGCAGGGCGAATCAAGAGACCCAGTACTTC. Translated: CASRANQETQYF.

The V call is TRBV4-1, the J call TRBJ2-3; 9 bases line up with TRBD2. The germline V gene encodes CDR1 MGHRA and CDR2 YSYEKL. There are 16 residues in the CDR3. The ends lost 4 bases at V and 4 bases at J; junction bases unmatched: 9. CDR3 protein: CASSPVAGVGPDTQYF. The CDR3 region has the DNA TGCGCCAGCAGCCCAGTAGCGGGAGTGGGGCCAGATACGCAGTATTTT.

This clonotype came up many times. The V call is TRBV12-3 or TRBV12-4, the J call TRBJ2-2; 7 nucleotides match TRBD1. The CDR3 has 15 amino acids. V lost 5 bases, J lost 4 bases, and 7 bases stayed unmatched. The CDR3 is CASSRKTGSTGELFF. CDR3 in DNA: TGTGCCAGCAGTCGCAAGACAGGGTCCACCGGGGAGCTGTTTTTT.

This clonotype was counted many times. No DNA is shown, since the ends of the CDR3 on it are uncertain; the CDR3 is the one TCRdb lists. The rearrangement links TRBV7-3 to TRBJ2-5; TRBD1, as called in the table, went unchecked against the DNA. CDR1 is SGHTA, CDR2 FQGTGA, per germline. The CDR3 is 15 residues long, counting both termini. CDR3: CASSSSGGGQETQYF.

This clonotype was counted a few times. This sequence joins TRBV7-9 and TRBJ2-5, with D possibly being TRBD1 (6 bases). The V gene lost 2 bases and the J gene lost 1 base, with 11 bases spanning the gap. The CDR3 sequence is 15 residues long. Germline CDR1 is SEHNR and CDR2 is FQNEAQ (reference sequence). The CDR3 DNA follows: TGTGCCAGCAGCTTACAAGGACAGCTCCAAGAGACCCAGTACTTC. This encodes CASSLQGQLQETQYF.

This clonotype was picked up many times. The rearrangement joins TRBV27 to TRBJ1-1, with D unresolved. CDR3 length: 11 residues. Trimming shortened V by 1 base and J by 11 bases, and 8 bases separated the two germline ends. Germline lookup yields CDR1 MNHEY and CDR2 SMNVEV (reference sequence). The CDR3, as DNA: TGTGCCAGCAGTTTATTCGCGACTGCTTTCTTT. Its protein is CASSLFATAFF.

This clonotype appeared many times. The chain links TRBV7-2 to TRBJ1-2, with 7 bases identical to TRBD1. The V segment lost 2 bases and the J segment 4 bases; nucleotides outside the gene matches: 4. Germline CDR1 SGHTA, CDR2 FQGNSA. The CDR3 extends over 14 amino acids. The CDR3 is CASSLTRDSYGYTF. CDR3 coding DNA: TGTGCCAGCAGCTTAACCCGGGACAGCTATGGCTACACCTTC.

This clonotype was found a few times. This sequence joins TRBV4-1 and TRBJ1-6, with a weak D call TRBD1 (6 bases). The germline V gene has CDR1 MGHRA and CDR2 YSYEKL. V dropped 0 bases and J dropped 0 bases, with 18 bases sitting between them. The CDR3 spans 20 residues. The CDR3 is CASSQEGSGAKSSYNSPLHF. CDR3 DNA: TGCGCCAGCAGCCAAGAGGGGTCGGGGGCTAAGAGCTCCTATAATTCACCCCTCCACTTT.

This chain connects TRBV7-3 to TRBJ1-1, with D possibly matching TRBD1 (5 bases). V dropped 3 bases and J dropped 5 bases, with 13 bases sitting between them. From germline, CDR1 is SGHTA and CDR2 FQGTGA. CDR3 size: 14 residues. The CDR3 protein is CASSFPRELTEAFF. In DNA, the CDR3 is TGTGCCAGCAGCTTCCCCAGGGAGTTAACTGAAGCTTTCTTT.